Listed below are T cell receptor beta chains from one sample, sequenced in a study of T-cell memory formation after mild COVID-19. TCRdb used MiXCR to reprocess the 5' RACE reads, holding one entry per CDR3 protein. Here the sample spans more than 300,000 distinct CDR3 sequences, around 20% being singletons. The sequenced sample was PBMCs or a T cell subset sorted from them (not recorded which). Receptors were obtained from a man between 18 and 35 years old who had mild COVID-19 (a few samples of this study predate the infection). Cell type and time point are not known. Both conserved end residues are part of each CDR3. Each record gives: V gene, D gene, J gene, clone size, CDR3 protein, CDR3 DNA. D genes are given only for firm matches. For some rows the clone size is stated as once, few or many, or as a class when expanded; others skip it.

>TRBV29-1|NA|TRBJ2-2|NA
CSAGWDTGELFF
TGCAGCGCCGGTTGGGATACCGGGGAGCTGTTTTTT
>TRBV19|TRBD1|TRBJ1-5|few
CASSIPGTGGNQPQHF
TGTGCCAGTAGTATACCCGGGACAGGAGGCAATCAGCCCCAGCATTTT
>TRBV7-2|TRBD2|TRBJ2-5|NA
CASSLGTSVWETQYF
TGTGCCAGCAGCTTAGGGACTAGCGTCTGGGAGACCCAGTACTTC
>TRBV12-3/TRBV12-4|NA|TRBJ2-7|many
CASSLGTERYF
TGTGCCAGCAGTCTAGGAACGGAACGGTACTTC
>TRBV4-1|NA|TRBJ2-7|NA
CASSQVFRAEGYYEQYF
TGCGCCAGCAGCCAAGTCTTCAGGGCGGAGGGTTACTACGAGCAGTACTTC
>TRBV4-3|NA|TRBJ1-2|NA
CASSQAPGPRDGYTF
TGCGCCAGCAGCCAGGCTCCCGGACCCAGGGATGGCTACACCTTC
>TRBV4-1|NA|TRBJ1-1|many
CASSQDSGNLLLEAFF
TGCGCCAGCAGCCAAGATTCGGGTAACCTCCTCCTCGAAGCTTTCTTT
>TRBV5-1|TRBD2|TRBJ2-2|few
CASSSILAGIVGELFF
TGCGCCAGCAGCTCCATACTAGCGGGGATCGTCGGGGAGCTGTTTTTT
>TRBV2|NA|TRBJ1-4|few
CASSSGVATNEKLFF
TGTGCCAGCAGTTCTGGGGTAGCGACTAATGAAAAACTGTTTTTT
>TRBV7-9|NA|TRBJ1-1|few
CASSFVWRGAFF
TGTGCCAGCAGCTTCGTCTGGCGGGGGGCTTTCTTT
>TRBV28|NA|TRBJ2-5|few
CASSFSHLRIETQYF
TGTGCCAGCAGTTTCAGCCACCTAAGGATAGAGACCCAGTACTTC
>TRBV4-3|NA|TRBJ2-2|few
CASSQVSVSTGELFF
TGCGCCAGCAGCCAAGTTTCTGTGTCAACCGGGGAGCTGTTTTTT
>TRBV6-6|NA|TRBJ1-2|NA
CASSPTGGEGYTF
TGTGCCAGCAGCCCCACAGGAGGTGAAGGCTACACCTTC
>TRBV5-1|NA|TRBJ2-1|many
CASSLGVVYNEQFF
TGCGCCAGCAGCTTGGGGGTTGTCTACAATGAGCAGTTCTTC
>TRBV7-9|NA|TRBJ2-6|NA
CASSPPDEGPPSGANVLTF
TGTGCCAGCAGCCCTCCGGATGAGGGACCTCCCTCTGGGGCCAACGTCCTGACTTTC
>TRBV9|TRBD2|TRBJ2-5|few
CASSIGTSGGQETQYF
TGTGCCAGCAGCATCGGGACTAGCGGGGGGCAAGAGACCCAGTACTTC
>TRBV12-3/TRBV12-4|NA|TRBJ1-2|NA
CASRTDVGGYTF
TGTGCCAGCAGAACGGACGTTGGGGGCTACACCTTC
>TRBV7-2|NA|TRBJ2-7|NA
CASSPRAAEEQYF
TGTGCCAGCAGCCCCCGGGCAGCGGAGGAGCAGTACTTC
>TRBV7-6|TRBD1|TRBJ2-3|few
CASSSTTGVEADTQYF
TGTGCCAGCAGCTCCACGACAGGGGTCGAGGCAGATACGCAGTATTTT
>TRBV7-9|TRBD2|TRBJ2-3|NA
CASSARAGGQGDTQYF
TGTGCCAGCAGCGCCAGAGCGGGGGGGCAGGGAGATACGCAGTATTTT
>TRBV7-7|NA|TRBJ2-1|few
CASSLVENREQFF
TGTGCCAGCAGCTTGGTTGAAAACCGAGAGCAGTTCTTC
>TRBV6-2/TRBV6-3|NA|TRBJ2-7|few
CATRWGGGYEQYF
TGTGCCACCCGGTGGGGTGGGGGCTACGAGCAGTACTTC